A selection of T cell receptor beta chains follows, all from one sample in a study of tumor-infiltrating lymphocytes in primary liver carcinoma. MiXCR, run by TCRdb on the multiplex PCR reads, gives a single entry per CDR3 protein. This sample has hundreds of thousands of distinct CDR3 sequences; nearly 60% occur once, and the top ten carry about 18%. Source material: peripheral blood. The receptors were sampled from a woman aged 25 to 39 with primary liver carcinoma and hepatitis B virus infection. CDR3s include the opening cysteine and the closing phenylalanine or tryptophan.

CDR3 length	V gene	CDR3 protein
14	TRBV14	CASSPRQGNYEQYF
18	TRBV12-3/TRBV12-4	CVSSKSSSGSSSYNEQFF
12	TRBV11-2	CASSLGPTESFF
16	TRBV12-3/TRBV12-4	CASSRAQRGDHNEQFF
14	TRBV4-1	CASSLWTGNTEAFF
13	TRBV6-5	CASSVRGTYEQYF
14	TRBV11-3	CASSPPGLGPPLHF
15	TRBV6-2/TRBV6-3	CASSYGSWEIQPQHF
14	TRBV28	CASSLRGSRYEQYF
14	TRBV4-3	CASSQDLRANTIYF
13	TRBV28	CASSPWTGTEAFF
15	TRBV6-5	CASSTASGMNHVQYF
15	TRBV4-1	CASSQDKGGAYEQYF
15	TRBV7-9	CASSLEPSSGNTIYF
14	TRBV4-3	CASSQGERTYEQYF
16	TRBV4-1	CASSLATGRDHYEQYF
13	TRBV10-2	CASRPGLAIEQYF
15	TRBV11-3	CANSPDRGVRTEASF
13	TRBV11-2	CASSQTGPETQYF
15	TRBV7-8	CASSANRGRTGELFF
16	TRBV4-2	CASSQDKGGGNSPLHF
15	TRBV4-2	CASSRDSGAKNIQYF
17	TRBV6-5	CASSNSPLAGGGNTQYF
15	TRBV30	CAWSRGLADTGELFF
12	TRBV7-8	CASTHHYEGYTF
15	TRBV4-2	CASSQVGMSYNEQFF
15	TRBV29-1	CCVAGLAGVFSGQYF
16	TRBV11-1	CASSPRLAGVTDTQYF
13	TRBV29-1	CSDKDRGPNKQYF
14	TRBV6-5	CASSYSTASTEAFF
18	TRBV6-1	CASTKGDSISQGNQPQHF
13	TRBV7-9	CASSHTVQDEQYF
17	TRBV28	CASSNGLAGGGVNEQFF
13	TRBV7-9	CAPVSLAGRSLFF
16	TRBV4-1	CPSSQDLRWSNQPQHF
16	TRBV7-9	CASSLAMGRADQPQHF
15	TRBV12-3/TRBV12-4	CASSVLAGGIDTQYF
17	TRBV11-2	CTSSLALPGTILDTQYF
13	TRBV30	CAWIFGLGVEQFF
14	TRBV6-2/TRBV6-3	CASSPRTGVDEQFF
14	TRBV6-2/TRBV6-3	CASSYPGQWDTQYF
15	TRBV5-5	CASSLGHLRDQPQHF
11	TRBV7-9	CASSINSPLHF
13	TRBV6-2/TRBV6-3	CVIQQTYQETQYF
17	TRBV10-2	CASIGPYGQGKDTEAFF
12	TRBV28	CASSFYSYGYTF
15	TRBV11-2	CACSLAHVSSYEQYF
14	TRBV4-1	CASSLDITIYGYTF
14	TRBV6-5	CACSLAGAYNEQFF
13	TRBV11-2	CASSLSGTSERYF
13	TRBV2	CATSRRGDGIQYF
18	TRBV5-4	CASRPGHNVAGLSDTQYF
14	TRBV11-3	CASSERQYYNEQFF
13	TRBV4-1	CASSQDPKYEQYF
13	TRBV11-3	CPSSEDGDIEAFF
10	TRBV6-6	CATLNEKLFF
12	TRBV6-2/TRBV6-3	CASSYPGARLYF